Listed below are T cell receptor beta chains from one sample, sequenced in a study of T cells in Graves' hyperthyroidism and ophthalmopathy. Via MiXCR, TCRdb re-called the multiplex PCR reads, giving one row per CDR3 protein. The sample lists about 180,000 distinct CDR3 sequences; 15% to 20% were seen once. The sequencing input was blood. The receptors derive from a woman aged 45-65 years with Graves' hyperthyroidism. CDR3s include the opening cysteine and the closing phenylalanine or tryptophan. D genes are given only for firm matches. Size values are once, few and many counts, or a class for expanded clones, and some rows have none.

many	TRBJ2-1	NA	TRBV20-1	CSARRSGLYNEQFF	TGCAGTGCTAGGAGAAGCGGCCTTTACAATGAGCAGTTCTTC
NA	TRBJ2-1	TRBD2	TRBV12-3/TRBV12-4	CASSLLASGDYEQFF	TGTGCCAGCAGTTTATTGGCTAGCGGGGATTATGAGCAGTTCTTC
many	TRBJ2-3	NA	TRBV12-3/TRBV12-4	CASSHGGIGDTQYF	TGTGCCAGCAGCCACGGGGGTATAGGAGATACGCAGTATTTT
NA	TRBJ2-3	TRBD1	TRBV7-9	CASSLKQGAVRSDTQYF	TGTGCCAGCAGCTTGAAACAGGGGGCTGTGAGATCAGATACGCAGTATTTT
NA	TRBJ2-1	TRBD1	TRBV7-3	CASSPDREGYNEQFF	TGTGCCAGCAGCCCCGACAGGGAAGGGTACAATGAGCAGTTCTTC
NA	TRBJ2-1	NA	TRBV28	CASCLEDAYNEQFF	TGTGCCAGCTGCCTAGAAGACGCCTACAATGAGCAGTTCTTC
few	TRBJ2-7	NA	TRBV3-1	CASSQGMGYRDPKQYF	TGTGCCAGCAGCCAAGGGATGGGCTACCGGGACCCCAAGCAGTACTTC
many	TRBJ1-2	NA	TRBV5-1	CASSSRRGYGYTF	TGCGCCAGCAGCTCCCGAAGGGGCTATGGCTACACCTTC
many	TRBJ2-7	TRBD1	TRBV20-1	CSATTGQGFEQYF	TGCAGTGCTACTACAGGACAGGGGTTCGAGCAGTACTTC
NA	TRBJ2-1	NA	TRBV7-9	CASSLLDNEQFF	TGTGCCAGCAGCCTACTAGACAATGAGCAGTTCTTC
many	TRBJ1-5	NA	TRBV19	CASSAPPSEPQHF	TGTGCCAGTAGCGCCCCCCCTTCGGAGCCCCAGCATTTT
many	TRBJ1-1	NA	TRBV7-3	CASSLTYGTEAFF	TGTGCCAGCAGCTTAACGTATGGGACTGAAGCTTTCTTT
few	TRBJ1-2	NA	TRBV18	CASSPSGEGYTF	TGTGCCAGCTCACCCTCCGGGGAGGGCTACACCTTC
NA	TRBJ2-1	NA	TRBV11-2	CASSMTRGNEQFF	TGTGCCAGCAGCATGACTAGGGGTAATGAGCAGTTCTTC
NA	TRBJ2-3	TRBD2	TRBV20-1	CSARDYITDTQYF	TGCAGTGCCCGGGACTACATCACAGATACGCAGTATTTT
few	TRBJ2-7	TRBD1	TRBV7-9	CASSLGWGRGSYEQYF	TGTGCCAGCAGCTTAGGGTGGGGCAGGGGGTCCTACGAGCAGTACTTC
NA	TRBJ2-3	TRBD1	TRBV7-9	CASSRGQGSRSSDTQYF	TGTGCCAGCAGCCGAGGACAGGGCTCTAGGTCATCAGATACGCAGTATTTT
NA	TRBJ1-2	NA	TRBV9	CASSVGLRETPPYGYTF	TGTGCCAGCAGCGTAGGCCTCCGGGAGACCCCACCTTATGGCTACACCTTC
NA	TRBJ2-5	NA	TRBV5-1	CASREGPGPMETQYF	TGCGCCAGCAGAGAAGGCCCAGGGCCCATGGAGACCCAGTACTTC
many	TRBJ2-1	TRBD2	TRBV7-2	CASTSPLAGGSEQFF	TGTGCCAGCACCTCCCCCCTGGCGGGGGGGAGTGAGCAGTTCTTC